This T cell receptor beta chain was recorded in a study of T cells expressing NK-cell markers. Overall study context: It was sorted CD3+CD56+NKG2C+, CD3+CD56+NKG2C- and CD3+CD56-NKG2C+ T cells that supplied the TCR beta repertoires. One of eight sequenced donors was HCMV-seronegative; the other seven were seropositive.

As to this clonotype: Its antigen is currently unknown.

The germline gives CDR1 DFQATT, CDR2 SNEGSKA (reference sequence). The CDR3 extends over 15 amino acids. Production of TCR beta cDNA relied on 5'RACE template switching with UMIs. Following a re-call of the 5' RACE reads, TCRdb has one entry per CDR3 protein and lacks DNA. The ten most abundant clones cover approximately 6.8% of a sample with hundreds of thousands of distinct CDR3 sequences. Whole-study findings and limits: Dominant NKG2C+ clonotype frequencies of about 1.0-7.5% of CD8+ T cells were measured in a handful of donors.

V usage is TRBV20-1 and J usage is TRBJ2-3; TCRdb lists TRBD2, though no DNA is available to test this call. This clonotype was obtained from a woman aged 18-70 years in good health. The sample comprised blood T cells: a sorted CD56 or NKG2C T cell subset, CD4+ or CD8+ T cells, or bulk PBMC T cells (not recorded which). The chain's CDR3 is CSAIGTSGITYTQYF.